The 22 T cell receptor beta chains in this list originate from one sample, sequenced in a study of neoadjuvant anti-PD-1 for oral cavity cancer. The data were produced by immunoSEQ multiplex PCR, yet TCRdb's version contains in-frame clones alone and is incomplete. The sample has under 20,000 clones; about 65% are singletons. The sequences come from PBMCs, collected before nivolumab (anti-PD-1) treatment. All receptors derive from a person between 40 and 79 years old with oral cavity squamous cell carcinoma.

The table lists this clone with a count of one. V and J are TRBV11-2 and TRBJ2-1; 11 bases map to TRBD2. The CDR3 loop spans 15 amino acids. The germline V gene encodes CDR1 SGHAT and CDR2 FQNNGV. The V segment lost 5 bases and the J segment 7 bases; nucleotides outside the gene matches: 7. CDR3 bases: TGTGCCAGCAGCCAGACTAGCGGGACTTCGAATGAGCAGTTCTTC. Protein product: CASSQTSGTSNEQFF. Using reference TRBV11-2 and TRBJ2-1 for the parts outside the CDR3, the full variable domain is EAGVAQSPRYKIIEKRQSVAFWCNPISGHATLYWYQQILGQGPKLLIQFQNNGVVDDSQLPKDRFSAERLKGVDSTLKIQPAKLEDSAVYLCASSQTSGTSNEQFFGPGTRLTVL.

The CDR3 region has the DNA TGTGCCAGCAGCTTAAAACCGGGGGCGTCGCTCTACGAGCAGTACTTC. It encodes CASSLKPGASLYEQYF. The chain uses TRBV13 and TRBJ2-7; the D gene could be TRBD1 or TRBD2 (6 bases each). The V end lost 2 bases, the J end lost 3 bases, and 17 bases lay between the germline ends. The length of the CDR3 is 16 residues. Germline V CDR1 and CDR2: PRHDT, FYEKMQ (reference sequence).

V gene TRBV5-6 combines with J gene TRBJ2-5; the D gene is possibly TRBD1 (6 bases). Germline lookup yields CDR1 SGHDT and CDR2 YYEEEE. V was shortened by 4 bases and J by 5 bases, with 21 bases between the two germline ends. This CDR3 region has 16 residues. CDR3 in amino acids: CASSGRRRTARETQYF. The CDR3 DNA follows: TGTGCCAGCAGCGGAAGACGGCGGACAGCGCGGGAGACCCAGTACTTC.

V gene TRBV10-2 combines with J gene TRBJ2-5, with D tentatively TRBD1 (6 bases). The germline V and J ends were trimmed by 1 base and 1 base, with 10 bases remaining between them. Germline assignment: CDR1 WSHSY and CDR2 SAAADI. The CDR3 has 15 amino acids. The CDR3 is CASSEFTGSQETQYF. CDR3 sequence (DNA): TGCGCCAGCAGTGAGTTTACAGGGTCCCAAGAGACCCAGTACTTC.

The chain employs TRBV10-3 and TRBJ1-2; TRBD1 aligns across 10 bases. From germline, CDR1 is ENHRY and CDR2 SYGVKD. J lost 2 bases, V lost 6 bases, and 3 bases had no gene match. This CDR3 is 14 amino acids long. The CDR3 nucleotides are TGTGCCATCAGCTCGGGACAGGGGAACTATGGCTACACCTTC. Its protein product is CAISSGQGNYGYTF.

This chain connects TRBV6-1 to TRBJ2-4; the match to TRBD2 covers 7 bases. In germline, CDR1 is MNHNS, CDR2 SASEGT. The CDR3 is 15 residues long. V lost 9 bases and J lost 2; bases outside the gene matches: 10. The CDR3 DNA is TGTGCCAGTTTAGAGGGAGGGGCGACCAAAAACATTCAGTACTTC. Its translation: CASLEGGATKNIQYF.

The chain uses TRBV28 and TRBJ2-3, with D uncertain. Trimming removed 5 bases at V and 4 bases at J, with 13 bases between. The CDR3 consists of 14 residues. Per germline, CDR1 MDHEN and CDR2 SYDVKM. As DNA, the CDR3 is TGTGCCAGCAGTAAAGCCGTAGTCCCAGATACGCAGTATTTT. Translated, it gives CASSKAVVPDTQYF.

This chain connects TRBV30 to TRBJ2-5; 11 positions agree with TRBD2. The germline CDR1 and CDR2 sequences are GTSNPN and SVGIG (reference sequence). CDR3 length equals 14 residues. V shed 2 bases, J shed 3 bases, and the junction held 2 bases outside the gene matches. The CDR3 reads CAWSSLAGEETQYF. The CDR3 bases are TGTGCCTGGAGTTCACTAGCGGGAGAAGAGACCCAGTACTTC.

V usage is TRBV21-1 and J usage is TRBJ2-5. TRBV21-1 is labeled a pseudogene. CDR3 length: 16 residues. The CDR3 region is CASSPNGRSLRETQYF. CDR3 nucleotides: TGTGCCAGCAGCCCGAACGGACGGAGTTTAAGGGAGACCCAGTACTTC.

The count of this clone is one. V gene TRBV11-1 combines with J gene TRBJ2-1; tentative D call: TRBD2 (6 bases). The V end lost 5 bases, the J end lost 7 bases, and 18 bases lay between the germline ends. Germline V gene lookup returns CDR1 SGHAT and CDR2 FQDESV (reference sequence). The CDR3 has 15 residues. This chain's CDR3 is CASSPRRLEGNEQFF. CDR3 nucleotides: TGTGCCAGCAGCCCGAGAAGGTTGGAGGGGAATGAGCAGTTCTTC. Together with reference TRBV11-1 and TRBJ2-1, the CDR3 gives the full variable domain: EAEVAQSPRYKITEKSQAVAFWCDPISGHATLYWYRQILGQGPELLVQFQDESVVDDSQLPKDRFSAERLKGVDSTLKIQPAELGDSAMYLCASSPRRLEGNEQFFGPGTRLTVL.

CDR3 sequence reads: CSLGGVTEAFF. In DNA form, the CDR3 reads TGCAGCCTAGGGGGGGTCACTGAAGCTTTCTTT. The genes are TRBV29-1 and TRBJ1-1, with D perhaps matching TRBD1 (6 bases). Trimming stripped 8 bases from V and 4 bases from J, with 11 bases between. The CDR3 has 11 amino acids. The V gene's germline CDR1 is SQVTM and CDR2 ANQGSEA.

This chain uses TRBV2 with TRBJ2-1; D might be TRBD1 (5 bases). Between the trimmed V and J ends, which lost 8 bases and 6 bases, there was a span of 11 bases. The CDR3 covers 12 residues. CDR1 and CDR2 (germline): SNHLY, FYNNEI. The CDR3 loop is CASRQNTNEQFF. In nucleotides, the CDR3 is TGTGCCAGCCGACAGAATACCAATGAGCAGTTCTTC.

The V gene is TRBV6-1, the J gene TRBJ2-1; TRBD2 aligns across 7 bases. This CDR3 is 15 amino acids long. Per germline, CDR1 MNHNS and CDR2 SASEGT. J lost 5 bases, V lost 1 base, and 5 bases had no gene match. CDR3: CASSEVSSGNNEQFF. DNA of the CDR3: TGTGCCAGCAGTGAAGTGTCTAGCGGTAACAATGAGCAGTTCTTC.

This clone has a single count. V and J are TRBV5-1 and TRBJ2-2; maybe TRBD2 (8 bases). The CDR3 contains 14 residues. Germline values: CDR1 SGHRS, CDR2 YFSETQ. V was trimmed by 8 bases and J by 2 bases, leaving 13 bases between them. The CDR3 is CASSGTVNTGELFF. As DNA, the CDR3 is TGCGCCAGTAGCGGGACAGTTAACACCGGGGAGCTGTTTTTT.

The CDR3 here is CASSVRTGTASGNTIYF. The DNA for the CDR3 is TGTGCCAGCAGCGTCAGAACTGGGACAGCCTCTGGAAACACCATATATTTT. The rearrangement uses TRBV9 and TRBJ1-3, with 7 bases that match TRBD1. Germline CDR1 reads SGDLS; CDR2 reads YYNGEE. Unmatched junction bases numbered 8, after V lost 2 bases and J lost 0 bases. The length of the CDR3 is 17 residues.

The rearrangement links TRBV6-1 to TRBJ1-4; D is perhaps TRBD1 (6 bases). This CDR3 region has 12 residues. The V end was cut by 6 bases, the J end by 8 bases, with 10 bases between. The V gene's germline CDR1 is MNHNS and CDR2 SASEGT. CDR3 amino acids: CASRQGTEKLFF. CDR3 nucleotide sequence: TGTGCCAGCAGACAGGGAACCGAAAAACTGTTTTTT.

The chain recombines TRBV7-3 with TRBJ2-3; 9 nucleotides align to TRBD2. The V and J ends lost 4 bases and 5 bases, in that order; junction bases with no gene match: 13. The germline CDR1 and CDR2 sequences are SGHTA and FQGTGA. The CDR3 extends over 17 amino acids. The CDR3: CASSSLGSGSGVDTQYF. CDR3 nucleotide sequence: TGTGCCAGCAGCTCCCTAGGTAGCGGGAGCGGGGTAGATACGCAGTATTTT.

The table lists this clone with a few counts. The V call is TRBV5-1, the J call TRBJ2-2, with 14 bases lining up with TRBD2. The CDR3 contains 17 residues. Germline loops: CDR1 SGHRS, CDR2 YFSETQ. V was clipped by 4 bases and J by 4 bases; unmatched bases: 6. The CDR3 spells CASSTGLAGEVTGELFF. The CDR3, as DNA: TGCGCCAGCAGCACGGGACTAGCGGGAGAGGTCACCGGGGAGCTGTTTTTT.

The rearrangement joins TRBV6-1 to TRBJ1-3, with unresolved D. The CDR3 is 13 amino acids. Germline V gene lookup returns CDR1 MNHNS and CDR2 SASEGT. The V and J ends lost 10 bases and 4 bases respectively, with 14 bases between them. In DNA, the CDR3 is TGTGCCACCAAAGAGGGTTTCGGAAACACCATATATTTT. The encoded protein is CATKEGFGNTIYF.

The rearrangement joins TRBV14 to TRBJ1-2; D is uncertain. CDR1 and CDR2 (germline): SGHDN, FVKESK. Trimming pared 4 bases from V and 5 bases from J, leaving 14 bases between. CDR3 size: 14 residues. The CDR3 nucleotides are TGTGCCAGCAGCCCAGCGAGAGGCCCTTATGGCTACACCTTC. Translating gives CASSPARGPYGYTF.

This clone has more than one count but fewer than ten. Here the CDR3 reads CASSLLLKNIQYF. CDR3 nucleotide sequence: TGTGCCAGCAGCTTGCTTTTGAAAAACATTCAGTACTTC. The chain joins TRBV5-6 to TRBJ2-4; no clear D. Trimming removed 1 base from V and 4 bases from J, with 6 bases in between. From germline, CDR1 is SGHDT and CDR2 YYEEEE. The CDR3 extends over 13 amino acids.

The gene calls are TRBV19 and TRBJ1-2; no clear D. CDR3 size: 16 residues. Per the germline V gene, CDR1 is LNHDA and CDR2 is SQIVND (reference sequence). Trimming shortened V by 5 bases and J by 2 bases, and 18 bases separated the two germline ends. This chain's CDR3 is CASSLRPEIANYGYTF. As DNA, the CDR3 is TGTGCCAGTAGTCTCCGCCCCGAAATAGCAAACTATGGCTACACCTTC.